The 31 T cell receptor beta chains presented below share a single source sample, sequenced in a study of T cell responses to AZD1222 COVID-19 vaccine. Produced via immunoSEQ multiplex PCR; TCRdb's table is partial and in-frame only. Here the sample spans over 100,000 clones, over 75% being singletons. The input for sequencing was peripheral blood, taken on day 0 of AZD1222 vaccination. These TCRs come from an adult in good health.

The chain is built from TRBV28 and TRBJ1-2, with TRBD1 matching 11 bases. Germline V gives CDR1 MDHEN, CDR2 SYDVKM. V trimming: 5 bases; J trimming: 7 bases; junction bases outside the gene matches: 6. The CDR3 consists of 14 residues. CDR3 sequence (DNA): TGTGCCAGCAGTATAGGACAGGGGGCGGCTGGCTACACCTTC. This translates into CASSIGQGAAGYTF.

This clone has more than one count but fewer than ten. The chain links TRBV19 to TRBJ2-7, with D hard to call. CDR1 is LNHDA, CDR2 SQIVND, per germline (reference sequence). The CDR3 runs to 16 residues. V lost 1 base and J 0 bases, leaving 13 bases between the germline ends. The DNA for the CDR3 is TGTGCCAGTAGTATAGGCACAGCGTCCCACTCCTACGAGCAGTACTTC. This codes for CASSIGTASHSYEQYF.

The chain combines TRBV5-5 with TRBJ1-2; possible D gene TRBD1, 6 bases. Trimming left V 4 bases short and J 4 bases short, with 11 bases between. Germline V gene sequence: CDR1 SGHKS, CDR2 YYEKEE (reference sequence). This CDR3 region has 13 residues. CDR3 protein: CASSTPDSYGYTF. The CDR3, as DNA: TGTGCCAGCAGCACTCCGGACAGCTATGGCTACACCTTC.

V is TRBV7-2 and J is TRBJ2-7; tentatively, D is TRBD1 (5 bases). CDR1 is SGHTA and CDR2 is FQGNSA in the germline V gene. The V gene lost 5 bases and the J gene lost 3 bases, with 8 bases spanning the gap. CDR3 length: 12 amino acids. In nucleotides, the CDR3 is TGTGCCAGCAGCCAAGGGGTCTACGAGCAGTACTTC. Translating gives CASSQGVYEQYF.

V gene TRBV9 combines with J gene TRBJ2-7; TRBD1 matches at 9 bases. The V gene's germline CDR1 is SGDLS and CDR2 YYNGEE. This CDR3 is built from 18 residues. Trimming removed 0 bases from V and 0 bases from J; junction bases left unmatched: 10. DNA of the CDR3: TGTGCCAGCAGCGTAGTGGGGACAGGGAAGGTGGGCTCCTACGAGCAGTACGTC. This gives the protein CASSVVGTGKVGSYEQYV.

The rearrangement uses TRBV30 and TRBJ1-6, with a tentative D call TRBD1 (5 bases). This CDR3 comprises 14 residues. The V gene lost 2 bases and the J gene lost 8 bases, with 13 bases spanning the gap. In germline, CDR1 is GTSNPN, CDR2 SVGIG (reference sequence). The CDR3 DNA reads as TGTGCCTGGAGTATTGCAGGGCGGGATTCACCCCTCCACTTT. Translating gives CAWSIAGRDSPLHF.

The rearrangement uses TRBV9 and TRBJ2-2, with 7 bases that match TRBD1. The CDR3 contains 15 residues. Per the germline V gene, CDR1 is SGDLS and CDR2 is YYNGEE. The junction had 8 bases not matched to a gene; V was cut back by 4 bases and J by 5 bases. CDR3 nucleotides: TGTGCCAGCAGCCCACAGGGGTTGGGAACCGGGGAGCTGTTTTTT. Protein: CASSPQGLGTGELFF.

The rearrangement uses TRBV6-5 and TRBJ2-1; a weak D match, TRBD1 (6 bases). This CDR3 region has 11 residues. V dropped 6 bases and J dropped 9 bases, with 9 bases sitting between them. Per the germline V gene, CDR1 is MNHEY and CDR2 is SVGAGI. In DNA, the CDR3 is TGTGCCAGCAGCCAGGGGAGTGAGCAGTTCTTC. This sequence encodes CASSQGSEQFF.

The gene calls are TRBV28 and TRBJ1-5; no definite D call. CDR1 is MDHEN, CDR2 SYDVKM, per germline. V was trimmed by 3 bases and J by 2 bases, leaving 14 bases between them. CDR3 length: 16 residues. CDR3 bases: TGTGCCAGCAGTTTGGTGGATTTGAGGGGCAATCAGCCCCAGCATTTT. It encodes CASSLVDLRGNQPQHF. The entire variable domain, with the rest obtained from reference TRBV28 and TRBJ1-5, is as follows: DVKVTQSSRYLVKRTGEKVFLECVQDMDHENMFWYRQDPGLGLRLIYFSYDVKMKEKGDIPEGYSVSREKKERFSLILESASTNQTSMYLCASSLVDLRGNQPQHFGDGTRLSIL.

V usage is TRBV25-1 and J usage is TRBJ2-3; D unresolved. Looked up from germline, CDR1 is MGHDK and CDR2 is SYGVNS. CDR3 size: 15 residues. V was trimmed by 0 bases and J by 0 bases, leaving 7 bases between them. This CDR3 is CASSEYGLSTDTQYF. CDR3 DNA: TGTGCCAGCAGTGAATATGGGCTGAGCACAGATACGCAGTATTTT.

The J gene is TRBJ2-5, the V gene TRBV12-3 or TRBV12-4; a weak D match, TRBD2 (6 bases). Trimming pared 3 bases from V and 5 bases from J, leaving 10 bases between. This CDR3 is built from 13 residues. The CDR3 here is CASSFGGEETQYF. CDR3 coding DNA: TGTGCCAGCAGTTTCGGGGGAGAGGAGACCCAGTACTTC.

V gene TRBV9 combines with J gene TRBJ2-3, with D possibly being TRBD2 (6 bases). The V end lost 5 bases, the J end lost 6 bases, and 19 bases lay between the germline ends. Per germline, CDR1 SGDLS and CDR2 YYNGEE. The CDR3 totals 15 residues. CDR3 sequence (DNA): TGTGCCAGCAGAGCTCCGAGACTAGAAACCGATACGCAGTATTTT. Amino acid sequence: CASRAPRLETDTQYF. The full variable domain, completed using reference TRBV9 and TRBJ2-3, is DSGVTQTPKHLITATGQRVTLRCSPRSGDLSVYWYQQSLDQGLQFLIQYYNGEERAKGNILERFSAQQFPDLHSELNLSSLELGDSALYFCASRAPRLETDTQYFGPGTRLTVL.

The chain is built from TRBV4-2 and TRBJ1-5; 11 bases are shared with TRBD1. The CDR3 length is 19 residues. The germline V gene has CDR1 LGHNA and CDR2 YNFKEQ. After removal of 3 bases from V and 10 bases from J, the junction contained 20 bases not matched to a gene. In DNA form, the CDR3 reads TGTGCCAGCAGCCAGAGTAGGAGGACAGGGGGCAAGGAAGAATGCCCCCAGCATTTT. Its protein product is CASSQSRRTGGKEECPQHF.

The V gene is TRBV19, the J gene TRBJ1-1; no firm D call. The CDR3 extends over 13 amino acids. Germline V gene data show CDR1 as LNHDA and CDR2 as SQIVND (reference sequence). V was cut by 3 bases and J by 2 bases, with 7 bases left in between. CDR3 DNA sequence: TGTGCCAGTAGTATGGGCCTCAACACTGAAGCTTTCTTT. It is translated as CASSMGLNTEAFF. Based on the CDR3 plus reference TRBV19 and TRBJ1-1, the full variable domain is DGGITQSPKYLFRKEGQNVTLSCEQNLNHDAMYWYRQDPGQGLRLIYYSQIVNDFQKGDIAEGYSVSREKKESFPLTVTSAQKNPTAFYLCASSMGLNTEAFFGQGTRLTVV.

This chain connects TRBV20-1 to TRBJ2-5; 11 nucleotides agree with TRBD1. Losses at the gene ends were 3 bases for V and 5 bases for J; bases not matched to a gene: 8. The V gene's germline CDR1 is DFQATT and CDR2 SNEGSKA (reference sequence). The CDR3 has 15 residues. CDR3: CSASRDRGLRETQYF. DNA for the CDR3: TGCAGTGCTAGTCGGGACAGGGGGTTGAGGGAGACCCAGTACTTC.

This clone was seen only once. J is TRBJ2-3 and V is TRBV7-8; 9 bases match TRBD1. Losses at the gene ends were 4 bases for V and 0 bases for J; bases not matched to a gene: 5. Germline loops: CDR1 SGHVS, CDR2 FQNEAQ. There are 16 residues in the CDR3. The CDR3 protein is CASSYRTGASTDTQYF. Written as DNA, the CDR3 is TGTGCCAGCAGCTACCGGACAGGGGCTAGCACAGATACGCAGTATTTT.

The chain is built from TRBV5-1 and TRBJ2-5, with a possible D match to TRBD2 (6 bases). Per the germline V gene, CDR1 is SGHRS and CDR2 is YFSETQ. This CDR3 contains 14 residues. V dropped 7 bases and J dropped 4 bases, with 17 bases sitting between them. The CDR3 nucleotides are TGCGCCAGCGCAAGAGCCCAGCGGGCAGAGACCCAGTACTTC. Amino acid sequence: CASARAQRAETQYF. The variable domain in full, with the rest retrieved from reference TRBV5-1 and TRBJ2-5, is KAGVTQTPRYLIKTRGQQVTLSCSPISGHRSVSWYQQTPGQGLQFLFEYFSETQRNKGNFPGRFSGRQFSNSRSEMNVSTLELGDSALYLCASARAQRAETQYFGPGTRLLVL.

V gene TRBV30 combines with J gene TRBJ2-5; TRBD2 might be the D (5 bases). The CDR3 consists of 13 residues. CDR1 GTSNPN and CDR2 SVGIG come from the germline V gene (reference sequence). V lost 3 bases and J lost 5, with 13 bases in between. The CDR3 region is CAWRRSGGETQYF. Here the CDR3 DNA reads TGTGCCTGGAGGCGATCAGGCGGGGAGACCCAGTACTTC.

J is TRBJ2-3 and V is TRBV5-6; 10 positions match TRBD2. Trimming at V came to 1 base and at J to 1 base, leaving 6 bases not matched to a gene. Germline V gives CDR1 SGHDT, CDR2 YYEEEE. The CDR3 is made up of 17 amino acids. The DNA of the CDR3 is TGTGCCAGCAGCTTGCCCCGGACTAGCGGAGGCACAGATACGCAGTATTTT. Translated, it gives CASSLPRTSGGTDTQYF.

CDR3 sequence reads: CASIGSALNTEAFF. The DNA of the CDR3 is TGTGCCAGCATCGGGTCCGCGTTGAACACTGAAGCTTTCTTT. The chain uses TRBV28 and TRBJ1-1, with D hard to call. Trimming took off 7 bases at V and 0 bases at J, with 12 bases between the two ends. Germline V gene sequence: CDR1 MDHEN, CDR2 SYDVKM. The CDR3 has 14 residues.

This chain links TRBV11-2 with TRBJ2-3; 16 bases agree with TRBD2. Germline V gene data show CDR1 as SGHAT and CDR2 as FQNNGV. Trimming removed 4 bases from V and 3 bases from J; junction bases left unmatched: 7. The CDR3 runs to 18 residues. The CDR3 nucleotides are TGTGCCAGCAGCTCCCTGGGACTAGCGGGAGGGCCAACAGATACGCAGTATTTT. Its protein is CASSSLGLAGGPTDTQYF.

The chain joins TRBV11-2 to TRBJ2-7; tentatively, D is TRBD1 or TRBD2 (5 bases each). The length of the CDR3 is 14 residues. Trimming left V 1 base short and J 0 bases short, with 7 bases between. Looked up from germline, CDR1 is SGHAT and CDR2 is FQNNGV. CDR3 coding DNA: TGTGCCAGCAGCTTAGGGGGGAGCTCCTACGAGCAGTACTTC. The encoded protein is CASSLGGSSYEQYF.

CDR3 loop: CASRLDRVLETQYF. Here the CDR3 DNA reads TGTGCCAGCAGACTGGACAGGGTATTAGAGACCCAGTACTTC. The V and J genes are TRBV6-5 and TRBJ2-5, with 8 nucleotides matching TRBD1. CDR1 is MNHEY, CDR2 SVGAGI, per germline. Trimming took 6 bases from V and 4 from J; bases not matched to a gene: 7. This CDR3 is 14 amino acids long.

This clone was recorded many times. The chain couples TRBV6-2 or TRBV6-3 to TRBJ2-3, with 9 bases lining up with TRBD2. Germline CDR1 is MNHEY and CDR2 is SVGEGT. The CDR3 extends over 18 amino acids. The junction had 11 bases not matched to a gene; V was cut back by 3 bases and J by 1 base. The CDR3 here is CASSYPDSSGRRTDTQYF. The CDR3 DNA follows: TGTGCCAGCAGTTATCCCGATTCCAGCGGGAGGCGCACAGATACGCAGTATTTT.

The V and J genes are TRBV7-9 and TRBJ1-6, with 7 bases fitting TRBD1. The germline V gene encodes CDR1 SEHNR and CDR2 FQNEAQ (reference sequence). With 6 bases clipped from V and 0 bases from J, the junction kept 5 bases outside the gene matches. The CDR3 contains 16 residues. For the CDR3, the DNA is TGTGCCAGCAGTAGACAGGGCCTCTCCTATAATTCACCCCTCCACTTT. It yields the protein CASSRQGLSYNSPLHF.

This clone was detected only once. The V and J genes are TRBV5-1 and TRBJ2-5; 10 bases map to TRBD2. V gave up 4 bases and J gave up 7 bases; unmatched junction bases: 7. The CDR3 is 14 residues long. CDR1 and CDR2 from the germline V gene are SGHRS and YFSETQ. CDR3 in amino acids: CASSATSGVGTQYF. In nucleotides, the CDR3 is TGCGCCAGCAGCGCAACTAGCGGGGTTGGGACCCAGTACTTC.

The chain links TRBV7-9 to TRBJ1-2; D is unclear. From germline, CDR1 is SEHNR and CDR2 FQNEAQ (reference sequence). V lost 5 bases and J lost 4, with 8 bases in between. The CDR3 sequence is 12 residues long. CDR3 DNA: TGTGCCAGCAGCCCACGGCCCTATGGCTACACCTTC. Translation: CASSPRPYGYTF.

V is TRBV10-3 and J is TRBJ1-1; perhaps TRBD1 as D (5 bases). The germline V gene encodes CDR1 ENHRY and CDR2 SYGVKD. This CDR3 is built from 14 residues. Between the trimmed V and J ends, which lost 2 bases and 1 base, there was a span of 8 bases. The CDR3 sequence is CAISEKGPNTEAFF. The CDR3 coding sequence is TGTGCCATCAGTGAGAAGGGACCGAACACTGAAGCTTTCTTT.

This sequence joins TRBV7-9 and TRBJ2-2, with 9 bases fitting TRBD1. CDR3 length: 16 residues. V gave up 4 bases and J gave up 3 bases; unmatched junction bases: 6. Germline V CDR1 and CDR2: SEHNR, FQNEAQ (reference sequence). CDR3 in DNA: TGTGCCAGCAGCTCTGGGACAGGGTTGTACACCGGGGAGCTGTTTTTT. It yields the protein CASSSGTGLYTGELFF.

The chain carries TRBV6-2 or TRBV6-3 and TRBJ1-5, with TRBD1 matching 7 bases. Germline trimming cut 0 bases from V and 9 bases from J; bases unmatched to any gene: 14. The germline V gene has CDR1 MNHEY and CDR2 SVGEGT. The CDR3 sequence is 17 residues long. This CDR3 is CASSYSPGQQSHRPQHF. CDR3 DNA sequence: TGTGCCAGCAGTTACTCTCCGGGACAGCAGAGTCATAGGCCCCAGCATTTT.

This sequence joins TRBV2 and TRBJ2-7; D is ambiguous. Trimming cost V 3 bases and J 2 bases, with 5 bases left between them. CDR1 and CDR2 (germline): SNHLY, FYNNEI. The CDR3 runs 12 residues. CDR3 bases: TGTGCCAGCAGTGAGTTCCCCTACGAGCAGTACGTC. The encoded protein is CASSEFPYEQYV.